This section outlines one TCR beta chain sequence together with its context. Its antigen remains unidentified. These data come from a study of T cell responses to AZD1222 COVID-19 vaccine. General study points: In the spike-specific TCR repertoire, nearly half reportedly target unmutated variant regions. None of the repertoires were sampled until the peak T cell response had passed.

Data came from immunoSEQ multiplex PCR; TCRdb stores just in-frame clones and leaves some out. The sample holds about 150,000 clones; about 88% are singletons and the top ten take about 20%. The ends lost 6 bases at V and 2 bases at J; junction bases unmatched: 11. The CDR3 is 17 residues long. The germline V gene has CDR1 LNHDA and CDR2 SQIVND (reference sequence). This clonotype was sampled from an adult in good health. Sequenced here: peripheral blood, sampled on day 0 of AZD1222 vaccination. The genes are TRBV19 and TRBJ2-1; 9 bases are a match to TRBD2. DNA of the CDR3: TGTGCCAGTAGGGGCTGGTCTGGCGGGGGGGCCTACAATGAGCAGTTCTTC. Amino acid sequence: CASRGWSGGGAYNEQFF.